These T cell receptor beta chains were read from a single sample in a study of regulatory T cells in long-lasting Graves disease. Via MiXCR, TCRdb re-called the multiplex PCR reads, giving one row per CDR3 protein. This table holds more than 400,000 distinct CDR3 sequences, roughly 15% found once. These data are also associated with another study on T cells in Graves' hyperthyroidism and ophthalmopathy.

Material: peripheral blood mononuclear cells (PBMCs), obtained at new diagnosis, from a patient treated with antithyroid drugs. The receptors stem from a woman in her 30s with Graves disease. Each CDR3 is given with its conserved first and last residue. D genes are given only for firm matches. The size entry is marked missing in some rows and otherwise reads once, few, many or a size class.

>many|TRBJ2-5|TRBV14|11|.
TGTGCCAGCAGCCCAGGGGGGATCCAGTACTTC
CASSPGGIQYF
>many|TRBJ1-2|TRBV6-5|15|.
TGTGCCAGCAGTTACTCGAGGAAACGGCAAAAGATCTACACCTTC
CASSYSRKRQKIYTF
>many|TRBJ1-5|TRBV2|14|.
TGTGCCAGCAGTGTACACGGGGAAAATCAGCCCCAGCATTTT
CASSVHGENQPQHF
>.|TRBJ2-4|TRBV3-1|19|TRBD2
TGTGCCAGCAGCCCCAGGGAGGGGACTAGCGAGGGCGGAGTAGGCATTCAGTACTTC
CASSPREGTSEGGVGIQYF
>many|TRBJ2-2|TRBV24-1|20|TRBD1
TGTGCCACCAGTGCTTGGGTTTGGACAGGGGGCGAGAGTAACACCGGGGAGCTGTTTTTT
CATSAWVWTGGESNTGELFF
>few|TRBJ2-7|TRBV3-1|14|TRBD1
TGTGCCAGCAGCTTGACGGGACAGGGCCTGGGGCAGTACTTC
CASSLTGQGLGQYF
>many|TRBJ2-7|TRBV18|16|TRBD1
TGTGCCAGCTCAAAAAGGGACAGGGTCATCCCCTACGAGCAGTACTTC
CASSKRDRVIPYEQYF
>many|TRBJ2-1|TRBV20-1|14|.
TGCAGTGCTATCTCCGGGACACATCTCAATGAGCAGTTCTTC
CSAISGTHLNEQFF
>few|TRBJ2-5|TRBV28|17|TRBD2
TGTGCCAGCAGTCCCGGGGGAGCGGGAGGGCGGGAAGAGACCCAGTACTTC
CASSPGGAGGREETQYF
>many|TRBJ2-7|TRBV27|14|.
TGTGCCAGCAGACTAAGGGGGGGAGCATCGGAGCAGTACTTC
CASRLRGGASEQYF
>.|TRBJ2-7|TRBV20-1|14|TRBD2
TGCAGTGCACCGACCCCAGCGGGAGGGTACGAGCAGTACTTC
CSAPTPAGGYEQYF
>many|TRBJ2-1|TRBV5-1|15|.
TGCGCCAGCAGCGGATGGAAGCGCCGTGTTCATGAGCAGTTCTTC
CASSGWKRRVHEQFF
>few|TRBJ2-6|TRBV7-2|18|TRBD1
TGTGCCAGCAGAACCCCCCAGGGGGCCGGGCCTGGGGCCAACGTCCTGACTTTC
CASRTPQGAGPGANVLTF
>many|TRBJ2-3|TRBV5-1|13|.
TGCGCCAGCAGCTTGGCCGTGAGGGATACGCAGTATTTT
CASSLAVRDTQYF
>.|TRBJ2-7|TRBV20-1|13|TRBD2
TGCAGTGCTCCAACTAGCGCAAGCTACGAGCAGTACTTC
CSAPTSASYEQYF
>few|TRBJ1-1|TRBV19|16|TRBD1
TGTGCCAGTAGTATTCTCCCTGGGACAGCGAACACTGAAGCTTTCTTT
CASSILPGTANTEAFF
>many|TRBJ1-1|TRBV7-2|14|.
TGTGCCAGCAGCTTAGATCCGGGGAACACTGAAGCTTTCTTT
CASSLDPGNTEAFF